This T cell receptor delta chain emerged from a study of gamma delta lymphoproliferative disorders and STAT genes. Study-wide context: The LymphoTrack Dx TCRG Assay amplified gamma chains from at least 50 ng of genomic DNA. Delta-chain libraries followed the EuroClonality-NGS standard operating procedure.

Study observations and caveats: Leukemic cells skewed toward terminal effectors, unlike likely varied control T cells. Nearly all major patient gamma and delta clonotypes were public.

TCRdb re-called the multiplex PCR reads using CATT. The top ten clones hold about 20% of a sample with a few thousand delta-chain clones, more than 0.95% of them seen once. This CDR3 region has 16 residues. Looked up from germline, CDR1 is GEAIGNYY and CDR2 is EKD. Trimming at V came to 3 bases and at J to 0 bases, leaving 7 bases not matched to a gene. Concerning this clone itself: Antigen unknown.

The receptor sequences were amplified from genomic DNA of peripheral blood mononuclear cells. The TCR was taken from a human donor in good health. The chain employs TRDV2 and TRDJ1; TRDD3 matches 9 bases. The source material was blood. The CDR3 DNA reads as TGTGCCTGTGACGCTTTACTGGGGGAGGACACCGATAAACTCATCTTT. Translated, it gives CACDALLGEDTDKLIF.